What follows are 21 T cell receptor beta chains derived from one specimen sequenced in a study of graft-versus-host responses after intestinal transplantation. Sequencing was performed with immunoSEQ multiplex PCR; in TCRdb, only in-frame clones are kept and a portion is missing. The sample includes around 9,000 clones, approximately 81% of them seen just once. Processed graft tissue released its intraepithelial and lamina propria lymphocytes. Material: ileum tissue, obtained roughly 530 days after intestinal transplant. These receptors came from a human patient who received an intestinal transplant, so some T cells may come from the graft donor.

The chain joins TRBV6-5 to TRBJ2-1; possibly TRBD2 for D (6 bases). Trimming removed 4 bases at V and 4 bases at J, with 11 bases between. The CDR3 has 14 amino acids. Germline CDR1 MNHEY, CDR2 SVGAGI. CDR3 region: CASSSTGGYNEQFF. Here the CDR3 DNA reads TGTGCCAGCAGTTCAACCGGGGGATACAATGAGCAGTTCTTC.

J is TRBJ2-3 and V is TRBV30; TRBD1 matches at 9 bases. Germline V lookup: CDR1 GTSNPN, CDR2 SVGIG (reference sequence). CDR3 length equals 12 residues. CDR3 region: CATGQGTDTQYF. The DNA of the CDR3 is TGTGCTACGGGACAGGGAACAGATACGCAGTATTTT.

V is TRBV6-5 and J is TRBJ2-7, with D possibly being TRBD1 (6 bases). The V gene lost 5 bases and the J gene lost 5 bases, with 13 bases spanning the gap. This CDR3 contains 13 residues. The germline gives CDR1 MNHEY, CDR2 SVGAGI. CDR3 protein: CASSDPQGDEQYF. DNA for the CDR3: TGTGCCAGCAGTGATCCACAGGGCGACGAGCAGTACTTC.

The chain's CDR3 is CASSQALGRGPYEQYF. The CDR3, as DNA: TGTGCCAGCAGCCAAGCCCTCGGCAGGGGCCCCTACGAGCAGTACTTC. The chain couples TRBV14 to TRBJ2-5; possibly TRBD1 for D (6 bases). The end of the DNA fits TRBJ2-7 better, so the J call may be wrong. CDR3 length: 16 residues. Germline values: CDR1 SGHDN, CDR2 FVKESK.

This clone was observed a few times. V is TRBV18 and J is TRBJ1-1, with D perhaps TRBD1 (5 bases). Germline V lookup: CDR1 KGHSH, CDR2 LQKENI. This CDR3 is 16 amino acids long. V was trimmed by 2 bases and J by 0 bases, leaving 13 bases between them. This chain's CDR3 is CASSPSPGTMNTEAFF. Written as DNA, the CDR3 is TGTGCCAGCTCACCAAGCCCAGGGACCATGAACACTGAAGCTTTCTTT.

The V call is TRBV5-1, the J call TRBJ2-3, with 12 bases identical to TRBD2. CDR1 and CDR2 from the germline V gene are SGHRS and YFSETQ. CDR3 size: 16 residues. J lost 3 bases, V lost 5 bases, and 7 bases had no gene match. The CDR3 sequence is CASRRTSGGYTDTQYF. CDR3 bases: TGCGCCAGCAGACGAACTAGCGGGGGGTATACAGATACGCAGTATTTT.

V and J are TRBV15 and TRBJ2-7; possibly TRBD1 for D (6 bases). Trimming left V 3 bases short and J 2 bases short, with 23 bases between. CDR1 LNHNV and CDR2 YYDKDF come from the germline V gene (reference sequence). This CDR3 spans 18 amino acids. CDR3 protein: CATSSRLGDVGGTYEQYF. The CDR3 DNA is TGTGCCACCAGCAGCCGGCTGGGGGACGTAGGGGGTACCTACGAGCAGTACTTC.

The CDR3 here is CSGQPAGAGDTQYF. The CDR3 DNA reads TGCAGCGGCCAGCCAGCGGGGGCTGGGGATACGCAGTATTTT. The V and J genes are TRBV29-1 and TRBJ2-3; TRBD2 matches at 8 bases. J lost 6 bases, V lost 7 bases, and 12 bases had no gene match. Germline V gene lookup returns CDR1 SQVTM and CDR2 ANQGSEA. CDR3 length: 14 residues.

The rearrangement uses TRBV18 and TRBJ2-5; possibly TRBD2 for D (5 bases). The CDR3 has 15 residues. V was trimmed by 3 bases and J by 1 base, leaving 12 bases between them. Germline V lookup: CDR1 KGHSH, CDR2 LQKENI. The chain's CDR3 is CASSPNPGSQETQYF. CDR3 bases: TGTGCCAGCTCACCCAACCCTGGGAGCCAAGAGACCCAGTACTTC. Variable domain in full (rest from reference TRBV18 and TRBJ2-5): NAGVMQNPRHLVRRRGQEARLRCSPMKGHSHVYWYRQLPEEGLKFMVYLQKENIIDESGMPKERFSAEFPKEGPSILRIQQVVRGDSAAYFCASSPNPGSQETQYFGPGTRLLVL.

The genes are TRBV9 and TRBJ2-3; 8 bases map to TRBD2. V was clipped by 3 bases and J by 2 bases; unmatched bases: 14. CDR1 is SGDLS and CDR2 is YYNGEE in the germline V gene. The CDR3 covers 18 residues. The CDR3 DNA reads TGTGCCAGCAGCGCGCGCAAGATCAGCGGGGGCCTCACAGATACGCAGTATTTT. This translates into CASSARKISGGLTDTQYF.

The chain has TRBV30 and TRBJ1-6; D not resolved. Per germline, CDR1 GTSNPN and CDR2 SVGIG (reference sequence). Deletions cut 3 bases from V and 7 bases from J, with 7 bases between. CDR3 length: 12 residues. The CDR3 here is CAWRNSNSPLHF. For the CDR3, the DNA is TGTGCCTGGAGAAACAGCAATTCACCCCTCCACTTT.

The chain is built from TRBV6-6 and TRBJ1-2; perhaps TRBD1 as D (6 bases). The germline V gene has CDR1 MNHNY and CDR2 SVGAGI (reference sequence). This CDR3 has 14 residues. Trimming left V 5 bases short and J 0 bases short, with 10 bases between. The CDR3 spells CASSRGQSNYGYTF. CDR3 nucleotide sequence: TGTGCCAGCAGTCGAGGACAGTCTAACTATGGCTACACCTTC.

The chain links TRBV11-2 to TRBJ2-1, with TRBD2 matching 9 bases. V dropped 1 base and J dropped 6; count of bases not matched to a gene: 13. The CDR3 loop spans 18 amino acids. Germline V CDR1 and CDR2: SGHAT, FQNNGV. This chain's CDR3 is CASSLGGLAGQPANEQFF. The CDR3 nucleotides are TGTGCCAGCAGCTTAGGTGGGCTAGCGGGGCAACCAGCCAATGAGCAGTTCTTC.

The chain couples TRBV2 to TRBJ2-2, with 9 bases lining up with TRBD1. Looked up from germline, CDR1 is SNHLY and CDR2 is FYNNEI. Unmatched junction bases numbered 4, after V lost 8 bases and J lost 3 bases. The CDR3 is 14 residues long. CDR3 protein: CASARDRDTGELFF. CDR3 sequence (DNA): TGTGCCAGCGCCCGGGACAGGGACACCGGGGAGCTGTTTTTT.

CDR3 sequence reads: CASSAAPGYGYTF. CDR3 bases: TGTGCCAGTAGTGCCGCTCCAGGGTATGGCTACACCTTC. The V and J genes are TRBV19 and TRBJ1-2; D perhaps matches TRBD1 (5 bases). This CDR3 has 13 residues. Between the trimmed V and J ends, which lost 5 bases and 5 bases, there was a span of 12 bases. Germline CDR1 is LNHDA and CDR2 is SQIVND (reference sequence).

The chain combines TRBV30 with TRBJ1-5; perhaps TRBD1 as D (5 bases). V lost 1 base and J lost 5, with 15 bases in between. Germline V gene sequence: CDR1 GTSNPN, CDR2 SVGIG (reference sequence). The CDR3 is made up of 15 amino acids. This CDR3 is CAWSAKPPGDQPQHF. CDR3 sequence (DNA): TGTGCCTGGAGTGCCAAACCCCCGGGGGATCAGCCCCAGCATTTT.

This clone was counted a few times. The CDR3 sequence: CASSDRISGSDEQYF. The DNA for the CDR3 is TGTGCCAGCAGCGACCGGATTAGCGGGAGCGACGAGCAGTACTTC. The V gene is TRBV5-5, the J gene TRBJ2-7, with 9 nucleotides matching TRBD2. The V segment lost 4 bases and the J segment 5 bases; nucleotides outside the gene matches: 10. The length of the CDR3 is 15 residues. Germline CDR1 is SGHKS and CDR2 is YYEKEE (reference sequence).

This rearrangement joins TRBV4-1 to TRBJ2-7; 13 bases are a match to TRBD2. This CDR3 has 16 amino acids. Germline CDR1 MGHRA, CDR2 YSYEKL. With V trimmed by 1 base and J by 4 bases, 4 bases remained unmatched. For the CDR3, the DNA is TGCGCCAGCAGCCAAGGGACTAGCGGGAGAGTTTACGAGCAGTACTTC. Protein: CASSQGTSGRVYEQYF.

V is TRBV9 and J is TRBJ1-4; 8 bases are a match to TRBD1. Germline V CDR1 and CDR2: SGDLS, YYNGEE. The ends lost 5 bases at V and 6 bases at J; junction bases unmatched: 12. The CDR3 has 16 residues. In nucleotides, the CDR3 is TGTGCCAGCAGGCGGGAACCAGGGGGCTATGATGAAAAACTGTTTTTT. This encodes CASRREPGGYDEKLFF.

In regard to this clone: Additional DNA sequences in this sample encode the identical CDR3. The V gene is TRBV19, the J gene TRBJ2-7; 8 bases agree with TRBD1. Germline V gene data show CDR1 as LNHDA and CDR2 as SQIVND (reference sequence). The length of the CDR3 is 13 residues. The trim removed 2 bases at V and 4 bases at J, leaving 1 base unmatched. The CDR3 sequence: CASSIQGAYEQYF. The CDR3 DNA reads TGTGCCAGTAGTATACAGGGGGCGTACGAGCAGTACTTC.

CDR3 sequence (DNA): TGTGCCAGCAGTTTATCTGGGGGACACGAGCAGTACTTC. Its protein is CASSLSGGHEQYF. The chain couples TRBV27 to TRBJ2-7; perhaps D is TRBD1 or TRBD2 (5 bases each). The CDR3 extends over 13 amino acids. Per the germline V gene, CDR1 is MNHEY and CDR2 is SMNVEV (reference sequence). Trimming took off 0 bases at V and 5 bases at J, with 8 bases between the two ends.